What follows is one TCR beta chain and its context. Categorization into cohorts depended on clinical history that participants reported. Participants classified as exposed had met a COVID-19 case within 2 weeks before study entry. Profiling relied on immunoSEQ multiplex PCR, and the TCRdb table lists in-frame clones only, not all of them. The profile shows about 140,000 clones, roughly four fifths of them singletons. The sample originates from a study of blood T cell repertoires in COVID-19. The CDR3 is 16 amino acids. The trim removed 0 bases at V and 5 bases at J, leaving 9 bases unmatched. CDR1 is MNHEY, CDR2 SVGAGI, per germline.

Material: PBMCs or T cells enriched from blood (not recorded which). The chain joins TRBV6-5 to TRBJ1-2; 7 bases match TRBD1. This TCR was sampled from a woman younger than 35 who had been exposed to COVID-19. The chain's CDR3 is CASSYSAIGGGYGYTF. The DNA for the CDR3 is TGTGCCAGCAGTTACTCTGCTATAGGGGGCGGATATGGCTACACCTTC.